This T cell receptor beta chain was captured in a study of control samples from healthy donors and cancer patients. V lost 1 base, J lost 5 bases, and 17 bases lay in between. The germline V gene encodes CDR1 SGHRS and CDR2 YFSETQ. This CDR3 region has 16 residues. Libraries were prepared by immunoSEQ multiplex PCR; TCRdb keeps only in-frame clonotypes and omits some of them. This table has about 130,000 clones, about 88% appearing once. The chain has TRBV5-1 and TRBJ2-3; possible D gene TRBD1, 5 bases. Sample: blood. This receptor was identified in a man aged 45-65 years in good health. In nucleotides, the CDR3 is TGCGCCAGCAGCTTGCAGGGTCCCCATAAAGGAGATACGCAGTATTTT. It translates to CASSLQGPHKGDTQYF.